This is a list of T cell receptor beta chains from one sample in a study of T cell repertoires in cytomegalovirus infection. TCRdb analysed the reads with MiXCR anew, one entry per CDR3 protein. The table lists about 260,000 distinct CDR3 sequences, around 15% of them singletons. Sequenced input: PBMCs. These TCRs come from a human donor in good health (CMV status not recorded). Some clones in this sample may be carry-over from other donors' samples. Both conserved end residues are part of each CDR3. Rows may omit the clone size; those that give it use once, few, many or a size class.

>TRBJ2-1|TRBV7-9|many
CASSFGGLAGVGHEQFF
>TRBJ2-7|TRBV4-2|.
CASSQDAVGSYEQYF
>TRBJ2-3|TRBV6-1|.
CASTPRQGLTSTQYF
>TRBJ2-1|TRBV11-2|many
CASSLESGGVYNEQFF
>TRBJ2-7|TRBV2|many
CASSEFYEQYF
>TRBJ1-5|TRBV2|.
CASNQVNQPQHF
>TRBJ2-7|TRBV19|many
CASSRRGRSNDEQYF
>TRBJ2-1|TRBV6-4|many
CASSKQGAPSNEQFF
>TRBJ2-5|TRBV29-1|.
CSLFGHQETQYF
>TRBJ1-5|TRBV4-1|.
CASSQDEQGYNQPQHF
>TRBJ2-5|TRBV27|many
CASSFIGQPTQYF
>TRBJ2-1|TRBV2|.
CASSADGGGQFF
>TRBJ1-2|TRBV29-1|.
CSVDGSNYGYTF
>TRBJ2-1|TRBV2|.
CASKGLAGVNEQFF
>TRBJ1-5|TRBV25-1|many
CASSAPGAGNQPQHF
>TRBJ2-4|TRBV19|many
CASSMRGHSDIQYF
>TRBJ1-3|TRBV28|.
CASSLPPGGGNTIYF
>TRBJ2-5|TRBV14|many
CASSHRQGRETQYF
>TRBJ2-5|TRBV19|many
CASSPYGSSGGLQETQYF
>TRBJ1-5|TRBV29-1|.
CSVLSGYSNQPQHF
>TRBJ1-2|TRBV18|few
CASSLARTNGGYTF
>TRBJ1-3|TRBV2|.
CASSEQEGNTIYF
>TRBJ2-7|TRBV20-1|.
CSARVGSGGEYF
>TRBJ1-5|TRBV19|.
CASTPPEGTGNQPQHF
>TRBJ2-1|TRBV7-2|many
CASSLGAGVYNEQFF
>TRBJ1-2|TRBV5-1|few
CASSLGSGVPYGYTF
>TRBJ2-3|TRBV20-1|.
CSARGGNSMTDTQYF
>TRBJ2-7|TRBV20-1|few
CSLPRESEQYF
>TRBJ1-6|TRBV10-3|many
CAISPGTGEYSPLHF
>TRBJ1-1|TRBV7-9|many
CASSLQGWTEAFF
>TRBJ1-2|TRBV29-1|many
CSVTAGQGEYGYTF
>TRBJ1-2|TRBV12-5|.
CASGLGENYGYTF
>TRBJ2-1|TRBV5-1|many
CASSPTGNRQNEQFF
>TRBJ1-2|TRBV4-1|few
CASSQVGPYGYTF
>TRBJ2-4|TRBV3-1|.
CASSLSWNIQYF
>TRBJ2-1|TRBV28|many
CASDNGEEQFF
>TRBJ2-2|TRBV6-6|few
CASSYPGGGNTGELFF
>TRBJ2-3|TRBV5-1|.
CASSAGLAVSADTQYF
>TRBJ2-1|TRBV7-2|few
CASSFAYNEQFF
>TRBJ2-7|TRBV7-2|many
CASSLSGRGREQYF
>TRBJ2-1|TRBV7-2|many
CASSPGPNNEQFF
>TRBJ1-3|TRBV12-3/TRBV12-4|.
CANSFLTPGNTIYF
>TRBJ2-1|TRBV6-4|few
CASSPAGARFNGEQFF
>TRBJ1-3|TRBV7-6|many
CASQVDTSGNTIYF
>TRBJ2-1|TRBV7-9|few
CASSLPPGSSYNEQFF
>TRBJ2-7|TRBV28|.
CASSPSGQGYNEQYF
>TRBJ2-2|TRBV7-3|many
CASSHSPRGRDTGELFF
>TRBJ1-3|TRBV7-2|.
CASSLVGSRNTIYF
>TRBJ2-2|TRBV12-3/TRBV12-4|few
CASHRGGNTGELFF